These 27 T cell receptor beta chains originate from one sample sequenced in a study of CD8 T cells in Susac syndrome. Random hexamers were used to reverse transcribe an amount of about 0.45 to 1 ug RNA. TCRdb re-analysed the immunoSEQ multiplex PCR reads in MiXCR, keeping a single row per CDR3 protein. This table has around 130,000 distinct CDR3 sequences, roughly 95% appearing once. The material sequenced was CD4+ T cells from PBMCs. These TCRs come from a human donor with multiple sclerosis.

The chain recombines TRBV6-5 with TRBJ1-4; D remains ambiguous. V lost 0 bases to trimming and J lost 8 bases, with 13 bases between them. Germline CDR1 MNHEY, CDR2 SVGAGI. The CDR3 extends over 15 amino acids. The CDR3 bases are TGTGCCAGCAGTTACTCAGGTTCTCCTGGGGAAAAACTGTTTTTT. Its translation is CASSYSGSPGEKLFF.

The gene calls are TRBV9 and TRBJ2-1; the match to TRBD1 covers 9 bases. Germline-derived CDR1 and CDR2 are SGDLS and YYNGEE. The trim removed 3 bases at V and 12 bases at J, leaving 7 bases unmatched. The CDR3 runs 13 residues. CDR3 DNA sequence: TGTGCCAGCAGCGGAAACAGGGGGCCCGGGCAGTTCTTC. Protein: CASSGNRGPGQFF.

The J gene is TRBJ2-7, the V gene TRBV2, with D unclear. Germline V CDR1 and CDR2: SNHLY, FYNNEI. The V end lost 2 bases, the J end lost 6 bases, and 14 bases lay between the germline ends. The CDR3 covers 14 residues. CDR3 nucleotides: TGTGCCAGCAGTGAACTCAGTCCCCTTGGCGAGCAGTACTTC. It encodes CASSELSPLGEQYF.

This clonotype showed up just once. V gene TRBV29-1 combines with J gene TRBJ2-4; 13 nucleotides agree with TRBD2. The CDR3 length is 17 residues. With V trimmed by 4 bases and J by 0 bases, 6 bases remained unmatched. Germline values: CDR1 SQVTM, CDR2 ANQGSEA. CDR3 DNA: TGCAGCGTTGTTGGGACTAGCGGGAAACTAGCCAAAAACATTCAGTACTTC. Its protein product is CSVVGTSGKLAKNIQYF.

This sequence joins TRBV7-9 and TRBJ2-5, with TRBD2 matching 8 bases. Trimming took 5 bases from V and 3 from J; bases not matched to a gene: 5. Per germline, CDR1 SEHNR and CDR2 FQNEAQ (reference sequence). This CDR3 spans 14 amino acids. The CDR3 DNA reads as TGTGCCAGCAGCGAACTAGCGGCTAAAGAGACCCAGTACTTC. The encoded protein is CASSELAAKETQYF.

The chain combines TRBV28 with TRBJ2-7; TRBD1 aligns across 9 bases. Trimming removed 6 bases from V and 2 bases from J; junction bases left unmatched: 8. Germline V gives CDR1 MDHEN, CDR2 SYDVKM. The CDR3 runs 15 residues. The CDR3 DNA is TGTGCCAGCAGACCAAACAGGGGGCGCGCCTACGAGCAGTACTTC. Translation gives CASRPNRGRAYEQYF.

V usage is TRBV7-2 and J usage is TRBJ2-3, with 9 bases aligning to TRBD2. The CDR3 is made up of 16 amino acids. J gave up 3 bases and V 2 bases, and 6 bases lay outside the gene matches. Germline V gives CDR1 SGHTA, CDR2 FQGNSA. CDR3 nucleotides: TGTGCCAGCAGCTTAAGGGCTAGCGGGGCGACAGATACGCAGTATTTT. Its translation: CASSLRASGATDTQYF.

The chain carries TRBV25-1 and TRBJ1-1; D call uncertain. This CDR3 spans 13 amino acids. With 4 bases removed from V and 2 bases from J, the gap between germline ends came to 8 bases. Germline-derived CDR1 and CDR2 are MGHDK and SYGVNS. CDR3 DNA: TGTGCCAGCAGTGTACGGTATAACACTGAAGCTTTCTTT. Its protein product is CASSVRYNTEAFF.

The rearrangement joins TRBV5-1 to TRBJ2-5; D uncertain. Germline V gene data show CDR1 as SGHRS and CDR2 as YFSETQ. Trimming took off 3 bases at V and 5 bases at J, with 11 bases between the two ends. This CDR3 contains 13 residues. CDR3 DNA: TGCGCCAGCAGCTCAACTTTTATCGAGACCCAGTACTTC. It translates to CASSSTFIETQYF.

V gene TRBV15 combines with J gene TRBJ1-1; tentative D call: TRBD1 (5 bases). The CDR3 has 14 amino acids. V was cut by 0 bases and J by 4 bases, with 9 bases left in between. Germline assignment: CDR1 LNHNV and CDR2 YYDKDF (reference sequence). CDR3 DNA: TGTGCCACCAGCAGAGACAGGGTGTCCACTGAAGCTTTCTTT. Translation gives CATSRDRVSTEAFF.

The V and J genes are TRBV20-1 and TRBJ2-1; D might be TRBD2 (6 bases). The germline gives CDR1 DFQATT, CDR2 SNEGSKA (reference sequence). The CDR3 is 14 residues long. V dropped 2 bases and J dropped 9 bases, with 17 bases sitting between them. This CDR3 is CSARSGLGRSEQFF. CDR3 DNA: TGCAGTGCTAGATCGGGACTTGGGAGGAGTGAGCAGTTCTTC.

The chain recombines TRBV27 with TRBJ2-7; 10 bases fit TRBD2. J lost 6 bases, V lost 3 bases, and 8 bases had no gene match. The CDR3 loop spans 15 amino acids. Per the germline V gene, CDR1 is MNHEY and CDR2 is SMNVEV (reference sequence). The chain's CDR3 is CASSLVAGGRTEQYF. For the CDR3, the DNA is TGTGCCAGCAGTTTGGTAGCGGGAGGACGAACCGAGCAGTACTTC.

The chain carries TRBV20-1 and TRBJ1-5, with D perhaps matching TRBD1 (5 bases). The V and J ends lost 6 bases and 3 bases respectively, with 12 bases between them. The CDR3 spans 13 residues. Germline V gene sequence: CDR1 DFQATT, CDR2 SNEGSKA (reference sequence). The CDR3: CSATRGINQPQHF. For the CDR3, the DNA is TGCAGTGCCACTAGGGGAATCAATCAGCCCCAGCATTTT.

The rearrangement uses TRBV7-2 and TRBJ2-7; 9 nucleotides line up with TRBD1. The CDR3 totals 13 residues. J lost 6 bases, V lost 6 bases, and 6 bases had no gene match. Germline CDR1 and CDR2: SGHTA and FQGNSA. The DNA of the CDR3 is TGTGCCAGCAGGTCGGGACAGGGTGCCGAGCAGTACTTC. Its protein is CASRSGQGAEQYF.

This clonotype appeared a single time. The chain combines TRBV30 with TRBJ1-6; D gene unclear. The CDR3 has 12 residues. V lost 0 bases, J lost 6 bases, and 3 bases lay in between. The germline gives CDR1 GTSNPN, CDR2 SVGIG (reference sequence). In DNA form, the CDR3 reads TGTGCCTGGAGTGTAGTTAATTCACCCCTCCACTTT. Its protein is CAWSVVNSPLHF. Complete variable domain (other parts from reference TRBV30 and TRBJ1-6): SQTIHQWPATLVQPVGSPLSLECTVEGTSNPNLYWYRQAAGRGLQLLFYSVGIGQISSEVPQNLSASRPQDRQFILSSKKLLLSDSGFYLCAWSVVNSPLHFGNGTRLTVT.

The chain links TRBV20-1 to TRBJ2-1, with D perhaps being TRBD1 or TRBD2 (6 bases each). V was pared by 6 bases and J by 4 bases, with 22 bases between. The CDR3 is 16 residues long. Germline CDR1 and CDR2: DFQATT and SNEGSKA (reference sequence). The CDR3 coding sequence is TGCAGTGCCAGGGGTCGGGAGCTCTCGGGGTACAATGAGCAGTTCTTC. Encoded protein: CSARGRELSGYNEQFF.

The chain has TRBV7-2 and TRBJ2-1; no reliable D call. The germline V gene has CDR1 SGHTA and CDR2 FQGNSA. The V end was cut by 1 base, the J end by 0 bases, with 10 bases between. The CDR3 is made up of 16 amino acids. The chain's CDR3 is CASSLVYWDSYNEQFF. The CDR3 nucleotides are TGTGCCAGCAGCTTAGTCTATTGGGACTCCTACAATGAGCAGTTCTTC.

The chain combines TRBV24-1 with TRBJ2-1, with D tentatively TRBD2 (6 bases). The CDR3 is 16 residues long. V was pared by 4 bases and J by 8 bases, with 20 bases between. Per germline, CDR1 KGHDR and CDR2 SFDVKD. In DNA form, the CDR3 reads TGTGCCACCAGTGACCCTGACCCCTCGGGGGTCGATGAGCAGTTCTTC. Amino acids: CATSDPDPSGVDEQFF.

The chain has TRBV27 and TRBJ1-1, with TRBD1 as a possible D gene (5 bases). V dropped 5 bases and J dropped 0 bases, with 13 bases sitting between them. The CDR3 totals 15 residues. Germline V gives CDR1 MNHEY, CDR2 SMNVEV (reference sequence). CDR3 nucleotide sequence: TGTGCCAGCAGTGAGGGACCGCACCTGAACACTGAAGCTTTCTTT. Translating gives CASSEGPHLNTEAFF.

This sequence joins TRBV29-1 and TRBJ2-2; TRBD1 might be the D (5 bases). Germline assignment: CDR1 SQVTM and CDR2 ANQGSEA. The CDR3 totals 14 residues. V gave up 7 bases and J gave up 4 bases, with 16 bases separating them. The CDR3 DNA sequence: TGCAGCGCATCACAGCAGGGTACCACCGGGGAGCTGTTTTTT. This codes for CSASQQGTTGELFF.

The genes are TRBV28 and TRBJ1-2, with TRBD1 as a possible D gene (6 bases). V lost 6 bases to trimming and J lost 6 bases, with 11 bases between them. The CDR3 runs 12 residues. Germline values: CDR1 MDHEN, CDR2 SYDVKM. The CDR3 nucleotides are TGTGCCAGCAGCCCGGGGGCGAATGGCTACACCTTC. Translation: CASSPGANGYTF.

As DNA, the CDR3 is TGCGCCAGCAGCTTGGTGGGACTAGCGGGAGTTTTGAGCTCCTACAATGAGCAGTTCTTC. Its protein product is CASSLVGLAGVLSSYNEQFF. The rearrangement uses TRBV5-1 and TRBJ2-1, with 14 bases identical to TRBD2. CDR3 length: 20 amino acids. Trimming cost V 0 bases and J 0 bases; bases outside gene matches: 8. The germline V gene encodes CDR1 SGHRS and CDR2 YFSETQ.

The V and J genes are TRBV7-2 and TRBJ2-5; no clear D gene. V lost 7 bases and J lost 2, with 14 bases in between. The germline V gene has CDR1 SGHTA and CDR2 FQGNSA. This CDR3 has 14 residues. This CDR3 is CASIHRRGQETQYF. CDR3 nucleotides: TGTGCCAGCATACACCGACGAGGACAAGAGACCCAGTACTTC.

The V call is TRBV18, the J call TRBJ2-5; D call uncertain. The CDR3 is 12 residues long. Germline CDR1 is KGHSH and CDR2 is LQKENI. Trimming cost V 6 bases and J 5 bases, with 10 bases left between them. The CDR3 reads CASSQKDETQYF. Here the CDR3 DNA reads TGTGCCAGCTCCCAGAAGGACGAGACCCAGTACTTC.

This chain joins TRBV6-1 and TRBJ2-7, with 11 bases lining up with TRBD2. Looked up from germline, CDR1 is MNHNS and CDR2 is SASEGT. V dropped 4 bases and J dropped 0; count of bases not matched to a gene: 5. CDR3 length: 16 amino acids. CDR3 sequence reads: CASSAGLAVSSYEQYF. In DNA, the CDR3 is TGTGCCAGCAGTGCGGGACTAGCGGTAAGCTCCTACGAGCAGTACTTC.

The chain is built from TRBV12-3 or TRBV12-4 and TRBJ2-1, with D uncertain. V dropped 5 bases and J dropped 6 bases, with 20 bases sitting between them. The CDR3 contains 16 residues. The CDR3 here is CASSPRRSVLGNEQFF. The CDR3 DNA reads as TGTGCCAGCAGTCCCCGCCGGAGCGTCCTAGGCAATGAGCAGTTCTTC.

The rearrangement links TRBV29-1 to TRBJ1-3; D is perhaps TRBD1 (5 bases). The V and J ends lost 5 bases and 0 bases respectively, with 11 bases between them. The CDR3 runs to 14 residues. Germline lookup yields CDR1 SQVTM and CDR2 ANQGSEA. The CDR3: CSVKGRGSGNTIYF. CDR3 sequence (DNA): TGCAGCGTTAAAGGAAGGGGCTCTGGAAACACCATATATTTT.